The next 22 T cell receptor beta chains were all read from a single sample in a study of T cell responses to AZD1222 COVID-19 vaccine. The data were produced by immunoSEQ multiplex PCR, yet TCRdb's version contains in-frame clones alone and is incomplete. Seen here are 70,000 or so clones, more than 75% observed once, and the top ten hold around 24%. The material was peripheral blood, obtained on day 0 of AZD1222 vaccination. The receptor set was obtained from an adult in good health.

V usage is TRBV3-1 (or the pseudogene TRBV3-2) and J usage is TRBJ2-5; D call uncertain. There are 12 residues in the CDR3. Germline lookup yields CDR1 LGHDT and CDR2 YNNKEL (reference sequence). The V end lost 4 bases, the J end lost 1 base, and 4 bases lay between the germline ends. DNA of the CDR3: TGTGCCAGCAGCCCCCTCCAAGAGACCCAGTACTTC. Translated, it gives CASSPLQETQYF.

This chain links TRBV19 with TRBJ1-4; 9 bases map to TRBD1. The CDR3 has 16 amino acids. Germline V gene data show CDR1 as LNHDA and CDR2 as SQIVND (reference sequence). The V and J ends lost 2 bases and 7 bases, in that order; junction bases with no gene match: 8. The CDR3 reads CASSISPGTGFEKLFF. The CDR3 DNA reads as TGTGCCAGTAGTATATCCCCCGGGACAGGGTTTGAAAAACTGTTTTTT. Using reference TRBV19 and TRBJ1-4 for the parts outside the CDR3, the full variable domain is DGGITQSPKYLFRKEGQNVTLSCEQNLNHDAMYWYRQDPGQGLRLIYYSQIVNDFQKGDIAEGYSVSREKKESFPLTVTSAQKNPTAFYLCASSISPGTGFEKLFFGSGTQLSVL.

V is TRBV18 and J is TRBJ1-4, with unresolved D. Trimming cost V 3 bases and J 5 bases, with 4 bases left between them. Germline values: CDR1 KGHSH, CDR2 LQKENI. The CDR3 loop spans 12 amino acids. The CDR3 region is CASSPGNEKLFF. CDR3 nucleotides: TGTGCCAGCTCACCGGGCAATGAAAAACTGTTTTTT.

The chain carries TRBV2 and TRBJ1-5, with TRBD1 matching 9 bases. V shed 4 bases and J 5 bases; nucleotides not matched to a gene: 9. This CDR3 is 16 amino acids long. Germline CDR1 reads SNHLY; CDR2 reads FYNNEI. The CDR3 nucleotides read TGTGCCAGCAGTGTTGTTACAGGGGGCTCGTATCAGCCCCAGCATTTT. The encoded protein is CASSVVTGGSYQPQHF.

This rearrangement joins TRBV19 to TRBJ1-1, with D perhaps matching TRBD1 (5 bases). From germline, CDR1 is LNHDA and CDR2 SQIVND (reference sequence). The V end was cut by 8 bases, the J end by 0 bases, with 13 bases between. The CDR3 spans 14 residues. The CDR3 reads CASGPGRVNTEAFF. The CDR3 nucleotides read TGTGCCAGTGGTCCGGGACGGGTGAACACTGAAGCTTTCTTT.

The rearrangement joins TRBV11-2 to TRBJ1-1, with D perhaps TRBD1 (5 bases). The CDR3 spans 15 residues. V was trimmed by 3 bases and J by 0 bases, leaving 11 bases between them. Germline values: CDR1 SGHAT, CDR2 FQNNGV. The CDR3 DNA reads as TGTGCCAGCAGCTTCGACAGCCGCATGAACACTGAAGCTTTCTTT. Translated: CASSFDSRMNTEAFF. Supplemented by reference TRBV11-2 and TRBJ1-1, the full variable domain reads EAGVAQSPRYKIIEKRQSVAFWCNPISGHATLYWYQQILGQGPKLLIQFQNNGVVDDSQLPKDRFSAERLKGVDSTLKIQPAKLEDSAVYLCASSFDSRMNTEAFFGQGTRLTVV.

V and J are TRBV10-3 and TRBJ2-7; D is unresolved. V was cut by 8 bases and J by 3 bases, with 14 bases left in between. Germline values: CDR1 ENHRY, CDR2 SYGVKD. The CDR3 runs to 13 residues. CDR3 protein: CAISSGVVYEQYF. Written as DNA, the CDR3 is TGTGCCATCTCCTCCGGAGTCGTCTACGAGCAGTACTTC.

This sequence joins TRBV20-1 and TRBJ1-4; D not certain. Trimming stripped 3 bases from V and 0 bases from J, with 11 bases between. The CDR3 runs to 15 residues. Germline loops: CDR1 DFQATT, CDR2 SNEGSKA (reference sequence). The CDR3 nucleotides are TGCAGTGCTAGTGGGTTTGCTGCAACTAATGAAAAACTGTTTTTT. Its protein is CSASGFAATNEKLFF.

This clone was seen just once. The chain has TRBV27 and TRBJ1-5, with D tentatively TRBD1 (5 bases). Per germline, CDR1 MNHEY and CDR2 SMNVEV (reference sequence). The V gene lost 4 bases and the J gene lost 0 bases, with 7 bases spanning the gap. There are 14 residues in the CDR3. The CDR3 coding sequence is TGTGCCAGCAGTTCGACAGATAGCAATCAGCCCCAGCATTTT. It yields the protein CASSSTDSNQPQHF.

This chain uses TRBV13 with TRBJ1-2, with D unclear. Trimming cost V 5 bases and J 1 base, with 14 bases left between them. CDR3 size: 15 residues. The germline V gene has CDR1 PRHDT and CDR2 FYEKMQ (reference sequence). In DNA, the CDR3 is TGTGCCAGCAGCACATACAGCACTATTAACTATGGCTACACCTTC. Protein: CASSTYSTINYGYTF.

This clone was found once. V usage is TRBV3-1 (or the pseudogene TRBV3-2) and J usage is TRBJ2-3; tentatively, D is TRBD2 (5 bases). Germline V CDR1 and CDR2: LGHDT, YNNKEL (reference sequence). V lost 0 bases and J lost 8, with 15 bases in between. CDR3 length equals 15 residues. For the CDR3, the DNA is TGTGCCAGCAGCCAAGATTTGCAGGCCCGGGGTACGCAGTATTTT. Translation gives CASSQDLQARGTQYF.

The rearrangement links TRBV7-2 to TRBJ1-1, with TRBD1 as a possible D gene (6 bases). Trimming cost V 1 base and J 4 bases, with 10 bases left between them. Germline V gives CDR1 SGHTA, CDR2 FQGNSA. The CDR3 runs 14 residues. The CDR3 sequence: CASSLDSGATEAFF. CDR3 in DNA: TGTGCCAGCAGCTTAGATTCAGGGGCCACTGAAGCTTTCTTT.

In its sample, this clone was seen many times. J is TRBJ1-1 and V is TRBV11-2; no firm D call. Trimming left V 1 base short and J 4 bases short, with 10 bases between. Germline CDR1 SGHAT, CDR2 FQNNGV. There are 14 residues in the CDR3. This CDR3 is CASSLGSRATEAFF. CDR3 coding DNA: TGTGCCAGCAGCTTAGGTTCCCGGGCCACTGAAGCTTTCTTT.

The V gene is TRBV10-3, the J gene TRBJ1-2; possible D gene TRBD1, 6 bases. This CDR3 spans 15 amino acids. Germline CDR1 and CDR2: ENHRY and SYGVKD. Trimming took 3 bases from V and 4 from J, leaving 15 bases between them. The DNA for the CDR3 is TGTGCCATCAGTGACCAAGGGGGGGCGAGCTATGGCTACACCTTC. This codes for CAISDQGGASYGYTF.

Only a few counts were recorded for this clone. The chain recombines TRBV30 with TRBJ2-7; TRBD1 matches at 7 bases. Per germline, CDR1 GTSNPN and CDR2 SVGIG (reference sequence). CDR3 length: 12 amino acids. The V segment lost 0 bases and the J segment 4 bases; nucleotides outside the gene matches: 0. As DNA, the CDR3 is TGTGCCTGGAGTGTGGGACAGTACGAGCAGTACTTC. It encodes CAWSVGQYEQYF.

In DNA, the CDR3 is TGTGCCAGCAGTTTACAGGGCCATTTGGATTCACCCCTCCACTTT. The encoded protein is CASSLQGHLDSPLHF. The chain recombines TRBV27 with TRBJ1-6, with D possibly matching TRBD1 (5 bases). The V end was cut by 2 bases, the J end by 8 bases, with 13 bases between. From germline, CDR1 is MNHEY and CDR2 SMNVEV (reference sequence). This CDR3 region has 15 residues.

The chain links TRBV7-2 to TRBJ2-2; possibly TRBD2 for D (6 bases). Germline CDR1 and CDR2: SGHTA and FQGNSA. Trimming took off 3 bases at V and 2 bases at J, with 13 bases between the two ends. The CDR3 has 16 residues. The CDR3 protein is CASSFTGTVNTGELFF. CDR3 sequence (DNA): TGTGCCAGCAGCTTTACCGGGACTGTTAACACCGGGGAGCTGTTTTTT.

This rearrangement joins TRBV2 to TRBJ2-7; D might be TRBD1 (6 bases). The germline V gene encodes CDR1 SNHLY and CDR2 FYNNEI. Trimming removed 4 bases from V and 4 bases from J, with 11 bases in between. There are 13 residues in the CDR3. The DNA of the CDR3 is TGTGCCAGCAGTGGGGGGCGCGGGTACGAGCAGTACTTC. Its translation: CASSGGRGYEQYF.

The chain combines TRBV7-2 with TRBJ1-2; 10 bases agree with TRBD1. This CDR3 has 15 residues. CDR1 is SGHTA, CDR2 FQGNSA, per germline. Trimming took 0 bases from V and 6 from J; bases not matched to a gene: 4. The CDR3 region has the DNA TGTGCCAGCAGCTTAGCCGGGACAGGGGCTCATGGCTACACCTTC. This gives the protein CASSLAGTGAHGYTF. The full variable domain, rest sourced from reference TRBV7-2 and TRBJ1-2, is GAGVSQSPSNKVTEKGKDVELRCDPISGHTALYWYRQSLGQGLEFLIYFQGNSAPDKSGLPSDRFSAERTGGSVSTLTIQRTQQEDSAVYLCASSLAGTGAHGYTFGSGTRLTVV.

The CDR3 is CASSQVSGDGETQYF. The DNA of the CDR3 is TGTGCCAGCAGCCAAGTGTCAGGGGACGGGGAGACCCAGTACTTC. This chain links TRBV3-1 (or the pseudogene TRBV3-2) with TRBJ2-5; perhaps TRBD1 as D (6 bases). The germline CDR1 and CDR2 sequences are LGHDT and YNNKEL (reference sequence). The CDR3 sequence is 15 residues long. V gave up 1 base and J gave up 5 bases, with 14 bases separating them.

The chain combines TRBV6-5 with TRBJ1-2; possible D gene TRBD1, 6 bases. Germline loops: CDR1 MNHEY, CDR2 SVGAGI. V was cut by 5 bases and J by 8 bases, with 18 bases left in between. This CDR3 has 14 residues. Here the CDR3 DNA reads TGTGCCAGCAGTCTAGGGGGGGGCTCAGGAGGCTACACCTTC. It specifies CASSLGGGSGGYTF.

CDR3 sequence reads: CASSATGTNTGELFF. The CDR3 DNA is TGTGCCAGCAGTGCCACAGGGACAAACACCGGGGAGCTGTTTTTT. J is TRBJ2-2 and V is TRBV6-4; perhaps TRBD1 as D (6 bases). Germline CDR1 and CDR2: MRHNA and SNTAGT. V shed 4 bases and J shed 2 bases, with 11 bases lying between them. The CDR3 has 15 amino acids.